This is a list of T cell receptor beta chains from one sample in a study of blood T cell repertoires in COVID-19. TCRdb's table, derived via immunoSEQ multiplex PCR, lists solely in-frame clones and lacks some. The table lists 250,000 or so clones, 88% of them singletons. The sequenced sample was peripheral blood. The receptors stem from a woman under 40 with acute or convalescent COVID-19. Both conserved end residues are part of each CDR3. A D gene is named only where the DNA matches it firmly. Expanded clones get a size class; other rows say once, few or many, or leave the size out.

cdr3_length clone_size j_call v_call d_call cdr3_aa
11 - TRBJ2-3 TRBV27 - CASSFRDTQYF
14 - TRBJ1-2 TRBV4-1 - CASSQDLGRDGYTF
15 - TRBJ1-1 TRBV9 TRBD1 CASSVGGDRSAEAFF
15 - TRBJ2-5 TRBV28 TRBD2 CASSSGLAVQETQYF
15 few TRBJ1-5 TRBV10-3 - CAISEGGEGDQPQHF
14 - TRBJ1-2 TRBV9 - CASSTSTGLNGYTF
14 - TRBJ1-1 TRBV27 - CASSSTAWSTEAFF
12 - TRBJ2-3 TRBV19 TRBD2 CATGGKTDTQYF
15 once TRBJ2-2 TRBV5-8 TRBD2 CASSLFGSGPGELFF
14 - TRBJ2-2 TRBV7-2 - CASSLYRYAGELFF
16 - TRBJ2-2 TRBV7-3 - CASSLSLTGPTGELFF
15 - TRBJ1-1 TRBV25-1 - CASSDTEQGSTEAFF
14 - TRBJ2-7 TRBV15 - CATSRVRGRYEQYF
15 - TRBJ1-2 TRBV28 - CASSSLTAGLGGYTF
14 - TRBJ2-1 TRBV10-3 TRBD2 CAISPTSGALEQFF
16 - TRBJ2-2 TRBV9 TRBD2 CASSSGDYMNTGELFF
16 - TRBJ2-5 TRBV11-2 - CASSAAWGGHGETQYF
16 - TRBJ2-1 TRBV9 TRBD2 CASSVLAGGLHNEQFF
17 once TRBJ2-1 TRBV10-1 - CASSAPVPGGLCNEQFF
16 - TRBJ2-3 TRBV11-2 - CASSRVALRASDTQYF
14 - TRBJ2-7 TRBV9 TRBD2 CASSVGGSWYEQYF
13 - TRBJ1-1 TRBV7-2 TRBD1 CASSGTGQTEAFF
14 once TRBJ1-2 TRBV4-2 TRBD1 CASSQGTGAYGYTF
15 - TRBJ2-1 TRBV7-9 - CASSQAAGAYNEQFF
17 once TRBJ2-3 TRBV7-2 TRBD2 CASSLSFSGKSTDTQYF
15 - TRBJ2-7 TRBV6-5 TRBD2 CASSPPSGRTYEQYF
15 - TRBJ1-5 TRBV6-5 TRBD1 CASSQGQGGGQPQHF
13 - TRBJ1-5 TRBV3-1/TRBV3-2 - CASSQDLLQPQHF
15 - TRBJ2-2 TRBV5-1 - CASSMANSDTGELFF
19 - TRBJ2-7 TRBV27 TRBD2 CASSLRRLAGRSISYEQYF
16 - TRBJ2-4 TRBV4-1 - CASSQDPPRQANIQYF
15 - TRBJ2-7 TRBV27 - CASGLTSSSSYEQYF
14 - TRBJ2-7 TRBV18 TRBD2 CASSPLAGVDEQYF
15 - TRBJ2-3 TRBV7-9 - CASSPTGLSTDTQYF
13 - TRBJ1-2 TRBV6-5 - CASSLAGNYGHTF
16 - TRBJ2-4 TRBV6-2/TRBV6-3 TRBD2 CASRRNQGLAAEIQYF
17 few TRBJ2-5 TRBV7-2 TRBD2 CASSLAGTSGGQETQYF
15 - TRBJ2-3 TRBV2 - CASSEVYSGTDTQYF
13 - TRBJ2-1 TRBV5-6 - CASSFQSYNEQFF
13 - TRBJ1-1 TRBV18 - CASSNLGGLDRFF